Listed here is a single T cell receptor beta chain. The sample belongs to a study of STAT5B mutations in CD4+ large granular lymphocyte leukemia. The germline V gene encodes CDR1 SGHNT and CDR2 YENEEA. V was pared by 0 bases and J by 5 bases, with 8 bases between. The CDR3 consists of 14 residues. In the authors' methods: Productive clonotypes were detectable down to 2.59 x 10-5 frequency. Clones were sequenced by immunoSEQ multiplex PCR, and TCRdb holds only the in-frame ones, with some missing. V and J calls and clone size come straight from that table; D and trimming were deduced from the DNA. Of approximately 21,000 clones listed, approximately 81% are singletons.

V gene TRBV11-3 combines with J gene TRBJ2-4, with a possible D match to TRBD2 (6 bases). The sequenced sample was CD4+ T cells from blood buffy coats. This TCR was sampled from a human donor in good health. CDR3 in DNA: TGTGCCAGCAGCTTAGAGGCTAGCGAAAACATTCAGTACTTC. Protein sequence: CASSLEASENIQYF.